This TCR beta chain came from a study of graft-versus-host responses after intestinal transplantation (dated by TCRdb to the early 2020s). Some background on the complete study: The transplants that recipients got were multivisceral, liver-intestinal, or isolated intestinal. Alloreactive clones were identified by sequencing pre-transplant mixed lymphocyte reaction products and comparing them with unstimulated pre-transplant donor and recipient T cells. All recipients received anti-thymocyte globulin induction followed by maintenance tacrolimus and steroids for roughly three years. After intestinal transplantation, graft-versus-host and host-versus-graft alloreactive T cell clones were followed in the graft, circulation and bone marrow using bulk TCR-beta CDR3 sequencing. The cohort enrolled some 23 intestinal transplant recipients, one of whom was a retransplant, and a few patients without pretransplant specimens were excluded. Samples from a few later patients were sequenced in-house on an Illumina MiSeq with MiXCR processing rather than by the commercial service. Donor T cell macrochimerism was defined as a peak of at least 4% donor T cells among recipient peripheral blood mononuclear cells.

Results the study describes overall, beyond this receptor: In patients with donor T cell macrochimerism, the allografts had high GvH to HvG T cell clonal ratios. GvH clones were detected in recipient bone marrow, and some of these GvH clones were observed earlier in ileal mucosa or blood, consistent with an intestinal mucosal origin. The relatively low number and heterogeneity of intestinal transplant patients limited the conclusions. Peak levels of circulating GvH clones were associated with declines in HvG clones early after transplant.

Library prep was done by the immunoSEQ multiplex PCR assay. Adaptive Biotechnologies carried out high-throughput TCR-beta CDR3 sequencing of genomic DNA for most patients. As for the original processing: Adaptive's ImmunoSEQ software supplied the TCR sequencing data for around 17 patients, while MiXCR and VDJtools were used to process a few other patients. CDR3 nucleotide sequences shared between donor and recipient were removed because the origin of such sequences could not be assigned. Alloreactive clones required at least 2-fold expansion over unstimulated cells and minimum CFSE-low frequency of 0.002% (template counts) or 0.001% (read counts). Clones detected in sequenced pre-transplant spleen, lymph node, or MLR CFSE-low populations of the donor or recipient were defined as mappable. Cumulative frequency of alloreactive clones was calculated as a percentage of all sequences weighted by copy number. TCRdb retrieved this table from immuneACCESS and kept in-frame rearrangements only. Not all clones are present; in checked studies, unresolved V genes account for under half, and no reason is known for the remainder. V and J calls and clone size are as listed in that table; D and trimming were resolved from the DNA. The sample table records 35,000 to 40,000 clones; around 83% of these occur just once. In total, the top ten clones hold about 3.5% of the sample.

Worth noting for this clone: Its cognate antigen has yet to be identified. Per-base quality was not reported, and no clone a single base away is much larger than it.

Blood samples were collected up to 4 times in the first month after transplant and then at least monthly when available. Trimming takes 5 bases from V and 0 bases from J, and the germline ends sit 11 bases apart. As encoded in the germline V gene, CDR1 is SNHLY while CDR2 is FYNNEI. The cysteine opens and the phenylalanine closes a CDR3 of 15 amino acids. The read is trimmed to its CDR3 DNA, 45 bases read in frame from base 1. Source: PBMCs, taken approximately 1,000 days after transplant. The rearranged chain carries TRBV2 and TRBJ1-5; the D segment cannot be called with confidence. The sequence derives from a human patient who received an intestinal transplant, so some T cells may come from the graft donor. In nucleotide form, the sequence is TGTGCCAGCAGTCAAGACACCTATAGCAATCAGCCCCAGCATTTT. Translated, it gives CASSQDTYSNQPQHF.